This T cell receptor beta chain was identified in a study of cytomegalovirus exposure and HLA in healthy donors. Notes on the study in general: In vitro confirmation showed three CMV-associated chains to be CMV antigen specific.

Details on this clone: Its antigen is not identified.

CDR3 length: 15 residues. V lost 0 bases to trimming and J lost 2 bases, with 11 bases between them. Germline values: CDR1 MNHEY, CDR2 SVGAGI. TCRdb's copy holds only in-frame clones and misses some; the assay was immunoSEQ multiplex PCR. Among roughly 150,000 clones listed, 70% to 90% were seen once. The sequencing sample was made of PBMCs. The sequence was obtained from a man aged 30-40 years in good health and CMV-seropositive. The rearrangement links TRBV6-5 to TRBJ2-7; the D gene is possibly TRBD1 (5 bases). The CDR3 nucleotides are TGTGCCAGCAGTTACTCGATCCAGGGCACCTACGAGCAGTACTTC. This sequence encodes CASSYSIQGTYEQYF.